This T cell receptor (beta chain) was obtained from a study of T cell responses to AZD1222 COVID-19 vaccine. Study details: Pooled in the analysis were second doses at about 4 or about 12 weeks.

About this clone: As yet, its antigen is unknown.

Study observations and caveats: Females made up more of the donors, who were largely white British, and clonal diversity may have come out too low. Repertoires were collected only later (after the peak T cell response had occurred). The study identified only five or six AZD1222 recipients as seropositive at baseline.

Libraries were prepared by immunoSEQ multiplex PCR; TCRdb keeps only in-frame clonotypes and omits some of them. The sample consists of about 150,000 clones, about nine tenths of them appearing once. The specimen was peripheral blood, collected on day 0 of AZD1222 vaccination. The sequence came from an adult in good health.

The chain's CDR3 is CASSLKTSQPQHF. CDR3 DNA sequence: TGTGCCAGCAGTTTGAAAACCTCTCAACCCCAGCATTTT. The chain carries TRBV27 and TRBJ1-5, with no clear D. Germline V gene lookup returns CDR1 MNHEY and CDR2 SMNVEV (reference sequence). The V end lost 3 bases, the J end lost 10 bases, and 13 bases lay between the germline ends. The CDR3 runs 13 residues.